These T cell receptor beta chains were read from a single sample in a study of T cell changes during pregnancy in multiple sclerosis. Produced via immunoSEQ multiplex PCR; TCRdb's table is partial and in-frame only. This table has over 40,000 clones, 80% to 95% appearing once. Sequenced material: CD4+ T cells from peripheral blood mononuclear cells, taken in the second trimester of pregnancy. All receptors derive from a female donor with multiple sclerosis, enrolled in a pregnancy study. Both conserved end residues are part of each CDR3. Each record gives: CDR3 DNA, CDR3 protein, clone size, V gene, J gene, D gene. A D gene is named only where the DNA matches it firmly. Clone sizes are given selectively: once, few, many, or a class where the clone is expanded.

TGTGCCAGCAGCTTGCCCGGGTCTCGATGGAATGAGCAGTTCTTC,CASSLPGSRWNEQFF,NA,TRBV7-2,TRBJ2-1,NA
TGTGCCAGCAGCTTAGATTTAGCCATAGGGGTTGAAAAACTGTTTTTT,CASSLDLAIGVEKLFF,NA,TRBV11-2,TRBJ1-4,NA
TGTGCCAGCAGCTCGGGAGCTGGAAACACCATATATTTT,CASSSGAGNTIYF,NA,TRBV5-6,TRBJ1-3,NA
TGTGCCAGCTCACTTGGGACTAGCGGAGACCACTACAATGAGCAGTTCTTC,CASSLGTSGDHYNEQFF,NA,TRBV18,TRBJ2-1,TRBD2
TGTGCCAGCAGTTACTCGATCTGGGTGAGCGTCGGCTACACCTTC,CASSYSIWVSVGYTF,NA,TRBV6-6,TRBJ1-2,NA
TGCGCCAGCACCCTAACGGGACAGGTCAATCAGCCCCAGCATTTT,CASTLTGQVNQPQHF,NA,TRBV5-1,TRBJ1-5,TRBD1
TGTGCCAGCAGTCCTCAGGGCGGCAGCTCCTACAATGAGCAGTTCTTC,CASSPQGGSSYNEQFF,NA,TRBV25-1,TRBJ2-1,NA
TGTGCCAGCAGGGGACAAAGCTCCTACAATGAGCAGTTCTTC,CASRGQSSYNEQFF,NA,TRBV11-2,TRBJ2-1,NA
TGTGCCATCAGTGGCCGAGACGGGCGGGGGGGAGTGAATGAGCAGTTCTTC,CAISGRDGRGGVNEQFF,NA,TRBV10-3,TRBJ2-1,TRBD2
TGTGCCAGCAGCTTAGGGGGCCCGAACACCGGGGAGCTGTTTTTT,CASSLGGPNTGELFF,NA,TRBV11-1,TRBJ2-2,NA
TGTGCCAGCAGCCGAGGGCGGGGGGGTGGCACAGATACGCAGTATTTT,CASSRGRGGGTDTQYF,NA,TRBV11-3,TRBJ2-3,TRBD2
TGCGCCAGCAGCGTAGGACAGGGGGGAAGAGGGGAAAAACTGTTTTTT,CASSVGQGGRGEKLFF,NA,TRBV5-1,TRBJ1-4,TRBD1
TGTGCCAGCAGCTCGGACTTGAAAGAGACCCAGTACTTC,CASSSDLKETQYF,NA,TRBV5-4,TRBJ2-5,NA
TGCGCCAGCAGCTTGGCCGGACAGGGTACGAATGGCTACACCTTC,CASSLAGQGTNGYTF,NA,TRBV5-1,TRBJ1-2,TRBD1
TGTGCCGCCCGAGCGGGGGTAAGCACAGATACGCAGTATTTT,CAARAGVSTDTQYF,once,TRBV5-4,TRBJ2-3,TRBD2
TGTGCCAGTAGTATCAGTGAAAAACTGTTTTTT,CASSISEKLFF,few,TRBV19,TRBJ1-4,NA
TGTGCCAGCAGCCCACAGGGAGGGCAAGAGACCCAGTACTTC,CASSPQGGQETQYF,NA,TRBV11-3,TRBJ2-5,NA
TGCGCCAGCAGCTTGGTCCCAGGGAATGAAAAACTGTTTTTT,CASSLVPGNEKLFF,NA,TRBV5-1,TRBJ1-4,NA
TGTGCCAGCAGCTTGGGCGGGGGACCTAAAGAGACCCAGTACTTC,CASSLGGGPKETQYF,NA,TRBV7-6,TRBJ2-5,TRBD2
TGTGCCAGCAGTGTAGGACAGGGGCGGGAGCAGTACTTC,CASSVGQGREQYF,NA,TRBV28,TRBJ2-7,TRBD1
TGTGCCAGCAGTCGAAGCGGGACAGGTTATCTTACCTACGAGCAGTACTTC,CASSRSGTGYLTYEQYF,few,TRBV2,TRBJ2-7,NA
TGTGCCAGCAGTGAACGACTAGCGGGGACCAATGAGCAGTTCTTC,CASSERLAGTNEQFF,NA,TRBV2,TRBJ2-1,TRBD2
TGTGCCAGCAGTGCGGCGGGCCTAAACAATGAGCAGTTCTTC,CASSAAGLNNEQFF,once,TRBV2,TRBJ2-1,NA
TGTGCCAGTAGTACGTCGACTAGCGGGGGTTCAGATACGCAGTATTTT,CASSTSTSGGSDTQYF,once,TRBV19,TRBJ2-3,TRBD2